The present T cell receptor (beta chain) was sequenced within a study of blood T cell repertoires in COVID-19. Study in general: The analysed material was cDNA or gDNA that came from T cells, B-cell-depleted T cells, or PBMCs.

V gave up 3 bases and J gave up 5 bases; unmatched junction bases: 4. The CDR3 contains 13 residues. CDR1 GTSNPN and CDR2 SVGIG come from the germline V gene (reference sequence). Per the original data handling: By means of reference gene primer amplification, nucleated cell counts were estimated. Clones were read by immunoSEQ multiplex PCR, and TCRdb kept only the in-frame ones, dropping some. V, J and clone size are taken as reported in that table, and D and trimming were inferred from the DNA itself. This table holds about 70,000 clones, about nine tenths found once. This chain links TRBV30 with TRBJ2-5; 9 bases agree with TRBD2. Sequencing used peripheral blood. This receptor was taken from a man between 50 and 59 years old with COVID-19, enrolled during active disease. The CDR3 sequence is CAWSLAGTETQYF. The CDR3 DNA reads TGTGCCTGGAGCCTAGCGGGGACCGAGACCCAGTACTTC.